Each of the 25 T cell receptor beta chains below was sequenced from the same sample in a study of cytomegalovirus exposure and HLA in healthy donors. The PCR used 60 Vbeta and 13 Jbeta primers. Assay used: immunoSEQ multiplex PCR; TCRdb lists only in-frame clones, some missing. The data contain over 120,000 clones, 75% of them singletons. Sequenced sample: PBMCs. The source is a man aged 25 to 40 in good health and CMV-seronegative.

This clone occurred once. The chain combines TRBV4-1 with TRBJ2-6, with TRBD1 matching over 7 bases. This CDR3 is 16 amino acids long. CDR1 and CDR2 (germline): MGHRA, YSYEKL. V lost 8 bases and J lost 0; bases outside the gene matches: 7. The CDR3 nucleotides are TGCGCCAGCCGGTGGACAGGAAACTCTGGGGCCAACGTCCTGACTTTC. As protein: CASRWTGNSGANVLTF.

The V call is TRBV10-3, the J call TRBJ2-7; 7 bases match TRBD2. CDR1 is ENHRY and CDR2 is SYGVKD in the germline V gene. With V trimmed by 8 bases and J by 5 bases, 9 bases remained unmatched. The CDR3 is made up of 13 amino acids. CDR3 coding DNA: TGTGCCATCGGGGAGGGGATCGGAAACGAGCAGTACTTC. Translation gives CAIGEGIGNEQYF.

The genes are TRBV9 and TRBJ2-7, with D tentatively TRBD2 (7 bases). CDR3 length equals 15 residues. Germline V CDR1 and CDR2: SGDLS, YYNGEE. The ends were cut back, 0 bases at V and 2 bases at J, with 12 bases in the middle. Here the CDR3 reads CASSVGGGRAYEQYF. CDR3 nucleotides: TGTGCCAGCAGCGTAGGGGGGGGGCGGGCCTACGAGCAGTACTTC. Full variable domain (missing parts from reference TRBV9 and TRBJ2-7): DSGVTQTPKHLITATGQRVTLRCSPRSGDLSVYWYQQSLDQGLQFLIQYYNGEERAKGNILERFSAQQFPDLHSELNLSSLELGDSALYFCASSVGGGRAYEQYFGPGTRLTVT.

This clone has only a few counts. The gene calls are TRBV5-6 and TRBJ1-1; D is ambiguous. Germline lookup yields CDR1 SGHDT and CDR2 YYEEEE. This CDR3 comprises 12 residues. Trimming stripped 4 bases from V and 7 bases from J, with 11 bases between. CDR3 residues: CASSQRVFEAFF. The CDR3 nucleotides are TGTGCCAGCAGCCAAAGAGTCTTTGAAGCTTTCTTT.

The V call is TRBV9, the J call TRBJ2-5; TRBD2 agrees at 10 bases. CDR3 length: 15 amino acids. Trimming cost V 4 bases and J 5 bases; bases outside gene matches: 8. The germline V gene encodes CDR1 SGDLS and CDR2 YYNGEE. The CDR3 DNA reads as TGTGCCAGCAGCCCCTCTAGCGGGAGATTTGAGACCCAGTACTTC. It codes for CASSPSSGRFETQYF.

This clone was observed a handful of times. This sequence joins TRBV19 and TRBJ2-5, with a possible D match to TRBD2 (5 bases). Germline V gene lookup returns CDR1 LNHDA and CDR2 SQIVND (reference sequence). Between the trimmed V and J ends, which lost 9 bases and 3 bases, there was a span of 17 bases. The CDR3 is made up of 14 amino acids. Here the CDR3 DNA reads TGTGCCAGCCGTGACCGGACGGGAAAAGAGACCCAGTACTTC. Translating it yields CASRDRTGKETQYF.

In its sample, this clone was seen a few times. The chain is built from TRBV27 and TRBJ2-1; 7 bases fit TRBD2. V was clipped by 4 bases and J by 9 bases; unmatched bases: 15. Germline V gene sequence: CDR1 MNHEY, CDR2 SMNVEV (reference sequence). The CDR3 has 16 amino acids. The CDR3 here is CASSSPVGAGWGEQFF. The CDR3 DNA sequence: TGTGCCAGCAGTTCCCCTGTGGGAGCGGGGTGGGGTGAGCAGTTCTTC.

This rearrangement joins TRBV12-1 to TRBJ2-7; TRBD1 is the table's D call and was not checked against the DNA. TRBV12-1 is classified as a pseudogene. The CDR3 covers 16 residues. The CDR3 region is CASSYYTGGNSYEQYF. The CDR3, as DNA: TGTGCCAGCAGCTATTATACAGGGGGAAACTCCTACGAGCAGTACTTC.

The gene calls are TRBV4-2 and TRBJ2-5; tentative D call: TRBD2 (7 bases). Trimming pared 0 bases from V and 1 base from J, leaving 15 bases between. CDR3 size: 17 residues. CDR1 LGHNA and CDR2 YNFKEQ come from the germline V gene. The CDR3 region is CASSQDSGGGVQETQYF. For the CDR3, the DNA is TGTGCCAGCAGCCAAGATTCCGGCGGGGGCGTCCAAGAGACCCAGTACTTC.

This rearrangement joins TRBV7-9 to TRBJ2-2, with TRBD2 identical over 8 bases. The V gene's germline CDR1 is SEHNR and CDR2 FQNEAQ (reference sequence). Losses at the gene ends were 5 bases for V and 0 bases for J; bases not matched to a gene: 5. This CDR3 region has 16 residues. The CDR3 region has the DNA TGTGCCAGCAGCACAGCGGGAGAGGCGAACACCGGGGAGCTGTTTTTT. This gives the protein CASSTAGEANTGELFF.

The CDR3 loop is CASQDRRGYVHF. CDR3 coding DNA: TGTGCCAGCCAGGACAGGAGGGGGTACGTCCACTTT. V usage is TRBV19 and J usage is TRBJ1-6, with 7 nucleotides matching TRBD1. Germline CDR1 and CDR2: LNHDA and SQIVND (reference sequence). The CDR3 contains 12 residues. V shed 9 bases and J 17 bases; nucleotides not matched to a gene: 13.

The chain uses TRBV18 and TRBJ1-4; D perhaps matches TRBD1 (6 bases). Trimming removed 2 bases at V and 6 bases at J, with 13 bases between. The CDR3 is made up of 15 amino acids. Germline CDR1 reads KGHSH; CDR2 reads LQKENI. CDR3 nucleotide sequence: TGTGCCAGCTCACCAGAGTACAGGGAACATGAAAAACTGTTTTTT. Amino acid sequence: CASSPEYREHEKLFF.

The rearrangement uses TRBV7-2 and TRBJ1-5; 10 positions match TRBD1. The length of the CDR3 is 15 residues. The J segment lost 5 bases and the V segment lost 5 bases, leaving 6 bases of the junction unmatched. Germline V gene data show CDR1 as SGHTA and CDR2 as FQGNSA. The CDR3 DNA reads as TGTGCCAGCAGCCCTCGACAGGGGGCGGATCAGCCCCAGCATTTT. Translation: CASSPRQGADQPQHF.

This rearrangement joins TRBV2 to TRBJ1-4, with D possibly matching TRBD1 (5 bases). Germline V CDR1 and CDR2: SNHLY, FYNNEI. This CDR3 has 14 amino acids. V gave up 4 bases and J gave up 8 bases, with 14 bases separating them. CDR3 sequence reads: CASSVGVQGEKLFF. CDR3 DNA: TGTGCCAGCAGTGTAGGGGTCCAGGGAGAAAAACTGTTTTTT.

The chain employs TRBV29-1 and TRBJ2-3; 7 positions match TRBD2. Germline lookup yields CDR1 SQVTM and CDR2 ANQGSEA. The CDR3 loop spans 12 amino acids. Trimming took 8 bases from V and 6 from J; bases not matched to a gene: 8. CDR3 DNA: TGCAGCTTCGAGGGAGGGTCCGATACGCAGTATTTT. Protein sequence: CSFEGGSDTQYF.

V is TRBV6-1 and J is TRBJ1-2; D is ambiguous. This CDR3 has 16 amino acids. Deletions cut 2 bases from V and 4 bases from J, with 17 bases between. Germline CDR1 is MNHNS and CDR2 is SASEGT. CDR3: CASSESGRVEGYGYTF. CDR3 nucleotides: TGTGCCAGCAGTGAAAGTGGGAGGGTTGAGGGCTATGGCTACACCTTC.

The genes are TRBV27 and TRBJ2-5, with 8 bases aligning to TRBD2. The germline V gene encodes CDR1 MNHEY and CDR2 SMNVEV (reference sequence). This CDR3 is 12 amino acids long. The V and J ends lost 8 bases and 7 bases, in that order; junction bases with no gene match: 6. The chain's CDR3 is CASGTAGGTQYF. CDR3 sequence (DNA): TGTGCCAGCGGGACGGCGGGGGGGACCCAGTACTTC.

This clone has just a few counts. The chain carries TRBV19 and TRBJ2-7; 10 nucleotides match TRBD1. The CDR3 has 14 amino acids. Germline trimming cut 5 bases from V and 7 bases from J; bases unmatched to any gene: 8. Germline V gene lookup returns CDR1 LNHDA and CDR2 SQIVND (reference sequence). CDR3 in amino acids: CASSAGQGIGEQYF. In nucleotides, the CDR3 is TGTGCCAGTAGTGCGGGACAGGGGATTGGTGAGCAGTACTTC.

This sequence joins TRBV18 and TRBJ2-7; 9 positions agree with TRBD1. With V trimmed by 0 bases and J by 4 bases, 7 bases remained unmatched. Germline loops: CDR1 KGHSH, CDR2 LQKENI. The CDR3 length is 16 residues. CDR3 sequence: CASSPPTGTGRYEQYF. The CDR3 DNA is TGTGCCAGCTCACCACCGACCGGGACAGGGCGGTACGAGCAGTACTTC.

V and J are TRBV19 and TRBJ1-3; D is uncertain. Germline lookup yields CDR1 LNHDA and CDR2 SQIVND (reference sequence). The V end was cut by 9 bases, the J end by 2 bases, with 17 bases between. This CDR3 contains 15 residues. CDR3 residues: CASGRAATPGNTIYF. For the CDR3, the DNA is TGTGCCAGCGGGAGGGCGGCCACCCCTGGAAACACCATATATTTT. The full variable domain, its missing parts supplied by reference TRBV19 and TRBJ1-3, is DGGITQSPKYLFRKEGQNVTLSCEQNLNHDAMYWYRQDPGQGLRLIYYSQIVNDFQKGDIAEGYSVSREKKESFPLTVTSAQKNPTAFYLCASGRAATPGNTIYFGEGSWLTVV.

The chain has TRBV19 and TRBJ2-5, with no clear D. Germline loops: CDR1 LNHDA, CDR2 SQIVND (reference sequence). V lost 3 bases to trimming and J lost 4 bases, with 12 bases between them. The CDR3 covers 14 residues. DNA for the CDR3: TGTGCCAGTAGTATTCACGGTAGCCCAGAGACCCAGTACTTC. This encodes CASSIHGSPETQYF.

The chain uses TRBV2 and TRBJ1-1; D is possibly TRBD1 (5 bases). Germline V gene sequence: CDR1 SNHLY, CDR2 FYNNEI. The germline V and J ends were trimmed by 8 bases and 0 bases, with 16 bases remaining between them. This CDR3 contains 15 residues. The CDR3 spells CASVEGGAMNTEAFF. The DNA of the CDR3 is TGTGCCAGCGTGGAGGGAGGGGCCATGAACACTGAAGCTTTCTTT.

The chain uses TRBV6-4 and TRBJ2-3; D possibly corresponds to TRBD2 (5 bases). V lost 0 bases and J lost 2, with 12 bases in between. Germline V gene lookup returns CDR1 MRHNA and CDR2 SNTAGT. The CDR3 contains 16 residues. The CDR3 DNA sequence: TGTGCCAGCAGTGACTCGGAGGCGTCAGACACAGATACGCAGTATTTT. This sequence encodes CASSDSEASDTDTQYF.

V gene TRBV6-1 combines with J gene TRBJ1-6, with 7 bases identical to TRBD1. V was pared by 5 bases and J by 10 bases, with 11 bases of the junction left unmatched. Germline V gene sequence: CDR1 MNHNS, CDR2 SASEGT. CDR3 size: 15 residues. CDR3 amino acids: CASSRDRAAGSPLHF. The CDR3 DNA sequence: TGTGCCAGCAGTCGTGACAGGGCAGCGGGCTCACCCCTCCACTTT.

This clone was seen a few times. The chain couples TRBV13 to TRBJ1-2, with a possible D match to TRBD1 (6 bases). This CDR3 has 14 residues. Trimming removed 5 bases at V and 3 bases at J, with 13 bases between. The germline gives CDR1 PRHDT, CDR2 FYEKMQ (reference sequence). The CDR3 loop is CASSVTGPDYGYTF. CDR3 nucleotide sequence: TGTGCCAGCAGCGTTACAGGGCCTGACTATGGCTACACCTTC.